The clone carrying this T cell receptor (beta chain) was counted a few times. Its target is unknown. This entry is derived from a study of identical twins. Using its own MiXCR run on the 5' RACE reads, TCRdb lists one record per CDR3 protein. The data show 600,000 to 700,000 distinct CDR3 sequences, 21% seen once. The CDR3 runs to 15 residues. V gave up 2 bases and J gave up 2 bases; unmatched junction bases: 3. The germline CDR1 and CDR2 sequences are KGHSH and LQKENI. Notes on the study in general: Within beta out-of-frame sequences, the excess sharing observed between twins was weaker. There were fewer insertions in abundant cord blood beta clonotypes, but memory repertoires showed no such pattern.

The sample also formed part of further work on T cells expressing NK-cell markers. That paper adds: These same clonotypes (in a few donors) also led the CD3+CD56-NKG2C+ fraction.

The sequencing input was PBMCs. The clonotype was recovered from a woman aged 18-35 years in good health. The chain combines TRBV18 with TRBJ2-7; 10 positions agree with TRBD1. CDR3 amino acids: CASSPRTGGTYEQYF. The CDR3 DNA reads TGTGCCAGCTCACCAAGGACAGGGGGAACCTACGAGCAGTACTTC.